This T cell receptor (beta chain) was documented in a study of cytomegalovirus exposure and HLA in healthy donors. Generated by immunoSEQ multiplex PCR, the TCRdb table keeps only in-frame clones and is missing some. This sample yields about 120,000 clones, of which roughly 89% are seen a single time; 1% to 1.5% belongs to the top ten. Specimen: PBMCs. The receptor was derived from a woman under 30 in good health and CMV-seronegative.

The CDR3 sequence is CASSLGALGNEQFF. The CDR3 DNA follows: TGTGCCAGCAGCTTAGGGGCTTTGGGGAATGAGCAGTTCTTC. This chain uses TRBV7-3 with TRBJ2-1, with D possibly TRBD1 on 5 matching bases. The CDR3 covers 14 residues. The V and J ends lost 2 bases and 7 bases respectively, with 12 bases between them. Germline CDR1 SGHTA, CDR2 FQGTGA.